Below, one T cell receptor (beta chain) is given with its context. The sample is drawn from a study of blood T cell repertoires in COVID-19. Germline CDR1 is SGHRS and CDR2 is YFSETQ. The CDR3 runs to 14 residues. The junction had 10 bases not matched to a gene; V was cut back by 4 bases and J by 8 bases. This table comes from immunoSEQ multiplex PCR, and its TCRdb copy is limited to in-frame clones, with some not included. In the table there are some 150,000 clones, roughly 80% of which are singletons. Material for sequencing was peripheral blood. V is TRBV5-1 and J is TRBJ1-2, with 8 positions matching TRBD1. This sequence originates from a human donor in a cohort sampled during active COVID-19. The CDR3 DNA sequence: TGCGCCAGCAGCCCCTCCGGGACAGGAAACGGCTACACCTTC. Translating gives CASSPSGTGNGYTF.